Detailed here is one TCR beta chain. Antigen specificity is unknown. Only in-frame clones appear in the TCRdb table, and some are missing; sequencing was by immunoSEQ multiplex PCR. The table lists 50,000 to 70,000 clones, more than 60% of them singletons. The sample comes from a study of vaccination effects on CD4 cells after COVID-19. In the study overall: At 16 days and at one week before vaccination, samples were given by two convalescent patients.

The authors isolated CD4+ T cells after roughly 10 days of culture. Trimming cost V 5 bases and J 5 bases; bases outside gene matches: 5. The CDR3 has 12 residues. The V gene's germline CDR1 is DFQATT and CDR2 SNEGSKA (reference sequence). General study findings and limits: For convalescents, most of the spike-reactive clones seen post-vaccine were new vaccine-induced clones.

The input for sequencing was CD4+ T cells from PBMCs cultured without peptide, taken before COVID-19 vaccination. The clonotype comes from a human donor who had a prior SARS-CoV-2 infection. V and J are TRBV20-1 and TRBJ2-5, with TRBD1 identical over 7 bases. The CDR3: CSAGDRDETQYF. CDR3 nucleotide sequence: TGCAGTGCTGGTGACAGGGATGAGACCCAGTACTTC.